Each of the 28 T cell receptor beta chains below was sequenced from the same sample in a study of shared clonotypes between healthy human individuals. Data came from immunoSEQ multiplex PCR; TCRdb stores just in-frame clones and leaves some out. Altogether about a million clones are present, roughly 80% being singletons, with the ten largest covering approximately 0.95%. The sample consisted of memory CD4+ T cells from PBMCs. Subset denoted: CD45RA-negative fraction. Source of these receptors: a young man in good health. Some clones in this sample may be carry-over from other donors' samples.

This clone was detected only once. The V and J genes are TRBV30 and TRBJ1-2; D is perhaps TRBD1 (5 bases). Germline CDR1 reads GTSNPN; CDR2 reads SVGIG (reference sequence). This CDR3 spans 14 amino acids. Trimming stripped 5 bases from V and 5 bases from J, with 18 bases between. CDR3: CAWLPGGGWYGYTF. The CDR3 nucleotides are TGTGCCTGGCTCCCCGGGGGGGGATGGTATGGCTACACCTTC.

The rearrangement links TRBV2 to TRBJ1-1; no definite D call. Germline-derived CDR1 and CDR2 are SNHLY and FYNNEI. The CDR3 extends over 14 amino acids. With 6 bases removed from V and 2 bases from J, the gap between germline ends came to 13 bases. DNA for the CDR3: TGTGCCAGCAGGCTACAGTACCTAAACACTGAAGCTTTCTTT. Its translation is CASRLQYLNTEAFF.

This clone came up a few times. V gene TRBV5-1 combines with J gene TRBJ2-1; TRBD2 matches 10 bases. The length of the CDR3 is 14 residues. Trimming took 2 bases from V and 7 from J; bases not matched to a gene: 3. CDR1 is SGHRS and CDR2 is YFSETQ in the germline V gene. As DNA, the CDR3 is TGCGCCAGCAGCTTCGCTAGCGGGAGTAATGAGCAGTTCTTC. This encodes CASSFASGSNEQFF.

The rearrangement uses TRBV5-1 and TRBJ2-1; no clear D. V lost 2 bases to trimming and J lost 6 bases, with 18 bases between them. The germline gives CDR1 SGHRS, CDR2 YFSETQ. CDR3 size: 16 residues. CDR3 region: CASSLPPSRYSNEQFF. The CDR3 DNA reads as TGCGCCAGCAGCTTACCTCCGTCTAGATATAGCAATGAGCAGTTCTTC.

To note about this clone: The junction and the germline gene differ at one end; a read error may be behind it. The V gene is TRBV28, the J gene TRBJ1-5; TRBD1 is a possible D gene (5 bases). Germline CDR1 reads MDHEN; CDR2 reads SYDVKM. The CDR3 covers 12 residues. CDR3 DNA: TGTGCCACCTGGGACCGCAAGCAGCCCCAGCATTTT. Its translation: CATWDRKQPQHF.

CDR3 amino acids: CAINGDSGNTIYF. The DNA for the CDR3 is TGTGCCATCAACGGGGACTCTGGAAACACCATATATTTT. The rearrangement joins TRBV10-3 to TRBJ1-3; D call uncertain. V lost 7 bases, J lost 0 bases, and 7 bases lay in between. Per the germline V gene, CDR1 is ENHRY and CDR2 is SYGVKD. The CDR3 contains 13 residues.

The CDR3, as DNA: TGTGCCAGCAGCTTCGGCCTAGCGGGGGTCAATGAGCAGTTCTTC. Amino acid sequence: CASSFGLAGVNEQFF. The V and J genes are TRBV5-6 and TRBJ2-1; 10 nucleotides match TRBD2. V was pared by 2 bases and J by 6 bases, with 5 bases of the junction left unmatched. The CDR3 covers 15 residues. Germline CDR1 is SGHDT and CDR2 is YYEEEE.

V is TRBV6-1 and J is TRBJ1-5, with D perhaps matching TRBD1 (5 bases). V was pared by 0 bases and J by 1 base, with 7 bases between. Germline lookup yields CDR1 MNHNS and CDR2 SASEGT. The CDR3 has 15 residues. CDR3: CASSEARGSNQPQHF. Written as DNA, the CDR3 is TGTGCCAGCAGTGAAGCGCGGGGGAGCAATCAGCCCCAGCATTTT.

The chain employs TRBV2 and TRBJ2-3, with TRBD2 matching 9 bases. This CDR3 region has 16 residues. V lost 8 bases, J lost 10 bases, and 19 bases stayed unmatched. Germline CDR1 SNHLY, CDR2 FYNNEI. In nucleotides, the CDR3 is TGTGCCAGCTGCTCAGGACTAGCGCAACCCGGGCTACCGCAGTATTTT. As protein: CASCSGLAQPGLPQYF. The entire variable domain, with the rest obtained from reference TRBV2 and TRBJ2-3, is as follows: EPEVTQTPSHQVTQMGQEVILRCVPISNHLYFYWYRQILGQKVEFLVSFYNNEISEKSEIFDDQFSVERPDGSNFTLKIRSTKLEDSAMYFCASCSGLAQPGLPQYFGPGTRLTVL.

The genes are TRBV28 and TRBJ2-3; 10 nucleotides match TRBD2. The ends lost 5 bases at V and 7 bases at J; junction bases unmatched: 15. This CDR3 contains 17 residues. Per germline, CDR1 MDHEN and CDR2 SYDVKM. The CDR3, as DNA: TGTGCCAGCAGTGCTCCTCAGCGGGAGGGCCATAGGAATACGCAGTATTTT. This codes for CASSAPQREGHRNTQYF.

This chain connects TRBV7-2 to TRBJ2-1; D not certain. This CDR3 is built from 16 residues. V lost 5 bases to trimming and J lost 5 bases, with 19 bases between them. Germline V gene lookup returns CDR1 SGHTA and CDR2 FQGNSA. The CDR3 DNA follows: TGTGCCAGCAGCCCCCCCCGGATGATTGGGAACAATGAGCAGTTCTTC. Its protein product is CASSPPRMIGNNEQFF.

A single count supports this clone. The chain recombines TRBV4-1 with TRBJ2-2; D may be TRBD2 (5 bases). This CDR3 is 15 amino acids long. V gave up 8 bases and J gave up 6 bases, with 19 bases separating them. The germline gives CDR1 MGHRA, CDR2 YSYEKL. The CDR3 DNA sequence: TGCGCCAGCGCCCCCGGGGAAGTCGCTTCCGGGGAGCTGTTTTTT. Translation: CASAPGEVASGELFF.

Many counts were recorded for this clone. Other DNA sequences in the sample encode the same CDR3. The rearrangement uses TRBV7-9 and TRBJ1-2, with a possible D match to TRBD1 (6 bases). V lost 5 bases to trimming and J lost 8 bases, with 15 bases between them. Germline V gives CDR1 SEHNR, CDR2 FQNEAQ (reference sequence). The CDR3 is 13 residues long. The CDR3 region is CASSPLGARGYTF. CDR3 nucleotide sequence: TGTGCCAGCAGCCCCTTGGGGGCCCGGGGCTACACCTTC.

This clone has ten or more counts. V is TRBV7-2 and J is TRBJ2-7; TRBD2 aligns across 7 bases. Germline CDR1 is SGHTA and CDR2 is FQGNSA. After removal of 4 bases from V and 2 bases from J, the junction contained 11 bases not matched to a gene. The CDR3 contains 16 residues. The CDR3 loop is CASSSDLTSFTYEQYF. The CDR3 DNA reads as TGTGCCAGCAGCTCCGACCTGACTAGCTTTACCTACGAGCAGTACTTC.

The chain couples TRBV25-1 to TRBJ2-1, with TRBD2 matching over 8 bases. The V segment lost 6 bases and the J segment 0 bases; nucleotides outside the gene matches: 13. The germline V gene has CDR1 MGHDK and CDR2 SYGVNS. The CDR3 contains 18 residues. CDR3 protein: CASSTSGGGSSSYNEQFF. The CDR3 DNA reads TGTGCCAGCAGCACTTCGGGGGGGGGCTCAAGCTCCTACAATGAGCAGTTCTTC.

This chain joins TRBV7-9 and TRBJ2-7; tentatively, D is TRBD2 (6 bases). Between the trimmed V and J ends, which lost 2 bases and 3 bases, there was a span of 17 bases. Germline loops: CDR1 SEHNR, CDR2 FQNEAQ (reference sequence). The CDR3 runs 16 residues. The DNA for the CDR3 is TGTGCCAGCAGCTTAATAGGAGGGTCCCCCCGCTACGAGCAGTACTTC. Protein product: CASSLIGGSPRYEQYF.

The chain joins TRBV30 to TRBJ2-5, with 8 bases fitting TRBD2. The CDR3 length is 14 residues. V trimming: 2 bases; J trimming: 5 bases; junction bases outside the gene matches: 7. Germline loops: CDR1 GTSNPN, CDR2 SVGIG (reference sequence). The CDR3 loop reads CAWSLLAGYETQYF. The CDR3 DNA reads as TGTGCCTGGAGTTTGTTAGCGGGATACGAGACCCAGTACTTC.

V and J are TRBV18 and TRBJ1-1; 9 nucleotides align to TRBD1. Trimming removed 3 bases from V and 1 base from J; junction bases left unmatched: 3. The CDR3 totals 15 residues. Germline V gene sequence: CDR1 KGHSH, CDR2 LQKENI. CDR3 DNA sequence: TGTGCCAGCTCACCTCCGGGACAGGGGAACACTGAAGCTTTCTTT. Its protein product is CASSPPGQGNTEAFF. Full variable domain (outside the CDR3, taken from reference TRBV18 and TRBJ1-1): NAGVMQNPRHLVRRRGQEARLRCSPMKGHSHVYWYRQLPEEGLKFMVYLQKENIIDESGMPKERFSAEFPKEGPSILRIQQVVRGDSAAYFCASSPPGQGNTEAFFGQGTRLTVV.

The V gene is TRBV28, the J gene TRBJ1-2; the match to TRBD1 covers 7 bases. V gave up 10 bases and J gave up 5 bases; unmatched junction bases: 7. CDR1 MDHEN and CDR2 SYDVKM come from the germline V gene. CDR3 length: 12 amino acids. The CDR3 here is CATQGVGYGYTF. CDR3 in DNA: TGTGCCACCCAGGGGGTTGGTTATGGCTACACCTTC.

This clone was found once. The gene calls are TRBV5-1 and TRBJ1-1; 7 bases agree with TRBD1. This CDR3 is 14 amino acids long. V dropped 2 bases and J dropped 3; count of bases not matched to a gene: 4. The germline V gene has CDR1 SGHRS and CDR2 YFSETQ. The CDR3 is CASSFQGEDTEAFF. The CDR3 coding sequence is TGCGCCAGCAGCTTTCAGGGGGAGGACACTGAAGCTTTCTTT.

V is TRBV5-6 and J is TRBJ1-1, with a possible D match to TRBD1 (6 bases). V lost 0 bases and J lost 3, with 18 bases in between. The germline CDR1 and CDR2 sequences are SGHDT and YYEEEE. CDR3 length equals 17 residues. This chain's CDR3 is CASSLGGRSDRDTEAFF. CDR3 nucleotides: TGTGCCAGCAGCTTGGGGGGGCGCTCAGACCGGGACACTGAAGCTTTCTTT. Looking up the rest from reference TRBV5-6 and TRBJ1-1 gives the full variable domain: DAGVTQSPTHLIKTRGQQVTLRCSPKSGHDTVSWYQQALGQGPQFIFQYYEEEERQRGNFPDRFSGHQFPNYSSELNVNALLLGDSALYLCASSLGGRSDRDTEAFFGQGTRLTVV.

This clone was found once. The same CDR3 can be traced to other DNA sequences in this sample. The J gene is TRBJ1-2, the V gene TRBV29-1; D gene uncertain. Trimming left V 3 bases short and J 0 bases short, with 5 bases between. Germline CDR1 reads SQVTM; CDR2 reads ANQGSEA. This CDR3 region has 12 residues. Here the CDR3 DNA reads TGCAGCGTTGAGACGGCTAACTATGGCTACACCTTC. Amino acids: CSVETANYGYTF.

The count of this clone is one. The chain has TRBV5-4 and TRBJ2-1, with 8 bases that match TRBD1. CDR3 length: 17 residues. Trimming removed 1 base from V and 2 bases from J; junction bases left unmatched: 8. Germline loops: CDR1 SGHNT, CDR2 YYREEE (reference sequence). The CDR3 DNA is TGTGCCAGCAGCTTGCCTCGACAGGGGATAACCTACAATGAGCAGTTCTTC. Encoded protein: CASSLPRQGITYNEQFF.

The rearrangement uses TRBV7-2 and TRBJ2-1; either TRBD1 or TRBD2 may supply D (5 bases each). Germline V CDR1 and CDR2: SGHTA, FQGNSA. This CDR3 comprises 16 residues. The V and J ends lost 1 base and 3 bases respectively, with 13 bases between them. The CDR3 DNA reads TGTGCCAGCAGCTTAGGATGGGGACGGTACTACAATGAGCAGTTCTTC. Residues: CASSLGWGRYYNEQFF.

This clone was detected once. This chain joins TRBV7-3 and TRBJ2-5; 12 bases are a match to TRBD2. Trimming cost V 4 bases and J 1 base; bases outside gene matches: 10. The CDR3 runs 18 residues. Germline assignment: CDR1 SGHTA and CDR2 FQGTGA. The CDR3 nucleotides read TGTGCCAGCAGCTCAGGTCCTAGCGGGAGGGCGTCCCAAGAGACCCAGTACTTC. It is translated as CASSSGPSGRASQETQYF.

The gene calls are TRBV11-3 and TRBJ2-1; TRBD2 might be the D (6 bases). CDR1 SGHNT and CDR2 YENEEA come from the germline V gene. V dropped 0 bases and J dropped 9 bases, with 9 bases sitting between them. The CDR3 is 13 amino acids. CDR3 region: CASSLDLGGEQFF. CDR3 nucleotides: TGTGCCAGCAGCTTAGATCTGGGAGGTGAGCAGTTCTTC.

The chain recombines TRBV29-1 with TRBJ1-5; weak D call: TRBD1 (5 bases). CDR1 and CDR2 (germline): SQVTM, ANQGSEA. CDR3 length: 15 amino acids. With 7 bases removed from V and 4 bases from J, the gap between germline ends came to 20 bases. The chain's CDR3 is CSALSSGGINQPQHF. The DNA for the CDR3 is TGCAGCGCTCTCTCATCGGGGGGGATAAATCAGCCCCAGCATTTT. Full variable domain (outside the CDR3, taken from reference TRBV29-1 and TRBJ1-5): SAVISQKPSRDICQRGTSLTIQCQVDSQVTMMFWYRQQPGQSLTLIATANQGSEATYESGFVIDKFPISRPNLTFSTLTVSNMSPEDSSIYLCSALSSGGINQPQHFGDGTRLSIL.

The chain links TRBV6-1 to TRBJ1-2; a weak D match, TRBD1 (6 bases). This CDR3 spans 13 amino acids. V was shortened by 4 bases and J by 2 bases, with 8 bases between the two germline ends. Germline assignment: CDR1 MNHNS and CDR2 SASEGT. The CDR3 loop reads CASSGGGNYGYTF. DNA of the CDR3: TGTGCCAGCAGTGGTGGGGGCAACTATGGCTACACCTTC.